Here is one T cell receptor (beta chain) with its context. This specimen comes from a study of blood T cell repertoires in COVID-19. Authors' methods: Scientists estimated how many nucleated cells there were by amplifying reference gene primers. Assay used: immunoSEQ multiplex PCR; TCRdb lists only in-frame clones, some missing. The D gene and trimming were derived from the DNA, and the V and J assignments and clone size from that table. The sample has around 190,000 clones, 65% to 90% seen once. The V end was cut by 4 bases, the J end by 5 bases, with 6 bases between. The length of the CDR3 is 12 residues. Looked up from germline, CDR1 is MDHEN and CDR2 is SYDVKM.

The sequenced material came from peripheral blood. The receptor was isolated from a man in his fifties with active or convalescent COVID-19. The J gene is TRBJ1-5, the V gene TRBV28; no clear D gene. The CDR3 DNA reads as TGTGCCAGCAGTTCTAACCATCAGCCCCAGCATTTT. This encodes CASSSNHQPQHF.